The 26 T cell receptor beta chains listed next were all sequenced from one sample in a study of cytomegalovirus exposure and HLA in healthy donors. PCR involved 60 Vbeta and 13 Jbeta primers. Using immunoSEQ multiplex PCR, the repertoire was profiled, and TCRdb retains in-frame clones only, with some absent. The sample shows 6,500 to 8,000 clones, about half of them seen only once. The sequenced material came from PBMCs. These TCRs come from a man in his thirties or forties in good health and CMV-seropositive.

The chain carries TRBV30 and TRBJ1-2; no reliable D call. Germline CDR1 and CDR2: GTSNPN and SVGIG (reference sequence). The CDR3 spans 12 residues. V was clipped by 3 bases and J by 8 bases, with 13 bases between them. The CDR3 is CAWRATMEGYTF. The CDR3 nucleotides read TGTGCCTGGAGGGCGACAATGGAAGGCTACACCTTC.

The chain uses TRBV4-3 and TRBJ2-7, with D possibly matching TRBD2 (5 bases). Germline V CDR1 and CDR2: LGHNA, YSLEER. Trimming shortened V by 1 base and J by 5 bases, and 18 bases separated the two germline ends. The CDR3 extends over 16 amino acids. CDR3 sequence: CASSQGSVAGVDEQYF. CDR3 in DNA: TGCGCCAGCAGCCAAGGCTCAGTCGCGGGCGTAGACGAGCAGTACTTC.

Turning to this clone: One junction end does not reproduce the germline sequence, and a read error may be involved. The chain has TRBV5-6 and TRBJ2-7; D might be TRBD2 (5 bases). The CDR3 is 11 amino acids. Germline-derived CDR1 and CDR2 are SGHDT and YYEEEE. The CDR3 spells CASSIGLGTWW. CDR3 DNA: TGTGCCAGCAGCATTGGACTGGGTACCTGGTGG.

The CDR3 nucleotides read TGCAGCGTTTCGGACAGGGGGTCGGAGACCCAGTACTTC. Translating it yields CSVSDRGSETQYF. The V gene is TRBV29-1, the J gene TRBJ2-5; 10 bases are a match to TRBD1. Germline V CDR1 and CDR2: SQVTM, ANQGSEA. There are 13 residues in the CDR3. The ends lost 5 bases at V and 5 bases at J; junction bases unmatched: 5.

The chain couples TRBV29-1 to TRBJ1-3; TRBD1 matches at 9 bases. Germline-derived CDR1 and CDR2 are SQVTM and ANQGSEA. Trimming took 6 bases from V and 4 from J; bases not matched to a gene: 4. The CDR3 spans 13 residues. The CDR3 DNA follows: TGCAGCGTAACGGGACAGGGAGGAAACACCATATATTTT. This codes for CSVTGQGGNTIYF.

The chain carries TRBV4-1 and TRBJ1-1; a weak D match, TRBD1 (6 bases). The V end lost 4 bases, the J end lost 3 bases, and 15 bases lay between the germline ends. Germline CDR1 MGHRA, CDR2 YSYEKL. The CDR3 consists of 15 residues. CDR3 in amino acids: CASSRTAGGYTEAFF. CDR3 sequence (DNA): TGCGCCAGCAGCCGGACAGCGGGGGGCTACACTGAAGCTTTCTTT.

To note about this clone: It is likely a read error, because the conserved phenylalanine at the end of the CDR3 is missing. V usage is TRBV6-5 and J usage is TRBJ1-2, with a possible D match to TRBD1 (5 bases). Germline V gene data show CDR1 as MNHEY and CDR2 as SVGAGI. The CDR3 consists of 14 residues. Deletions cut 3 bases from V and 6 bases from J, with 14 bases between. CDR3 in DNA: TGTGCCAGCAGTTATAAAGGCGGGGGGGATGGCTACACCGTC. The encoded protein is CASSYKGGGDGYTV.

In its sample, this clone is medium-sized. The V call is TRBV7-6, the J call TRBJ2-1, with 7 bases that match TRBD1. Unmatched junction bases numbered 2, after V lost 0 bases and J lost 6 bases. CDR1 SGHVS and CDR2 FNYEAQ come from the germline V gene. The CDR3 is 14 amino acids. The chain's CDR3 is CASSLAGQSNEQFF. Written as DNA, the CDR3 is TGTGCCAGCAGCTTAGCGGGACAGAGCAATGAGCAGTTCTTC.

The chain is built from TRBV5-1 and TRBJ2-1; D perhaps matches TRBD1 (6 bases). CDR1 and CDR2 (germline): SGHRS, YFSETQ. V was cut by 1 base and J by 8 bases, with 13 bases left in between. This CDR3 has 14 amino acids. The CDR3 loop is CASSLSFRGHEQFF. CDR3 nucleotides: TGCGCCAGCAGCTTGAGTTTCAGGGGCCATGAGCAGTTCTTC.

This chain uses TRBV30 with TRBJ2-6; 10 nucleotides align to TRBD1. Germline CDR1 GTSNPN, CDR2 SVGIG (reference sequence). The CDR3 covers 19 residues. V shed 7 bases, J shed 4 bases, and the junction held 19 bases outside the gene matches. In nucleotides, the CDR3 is TGTGCCTTTGGTTCCAGGGACAGGGGCTCTGCGTTGGGGGCCAACGTCCTGACTTTC. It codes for CAFGSRDRGSALGANVLTF. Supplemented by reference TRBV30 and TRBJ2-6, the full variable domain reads SQTIHQWPATLVQPVGSPLSLECTVEGTSNPNLYWYRQAAGRGLQLLFYSVGIGQISSEVPQNLSASRPQDRQFILSSKKLLLSDSGFYLCAFGSRDRGSALGANVLTFGAGSRLTVL.

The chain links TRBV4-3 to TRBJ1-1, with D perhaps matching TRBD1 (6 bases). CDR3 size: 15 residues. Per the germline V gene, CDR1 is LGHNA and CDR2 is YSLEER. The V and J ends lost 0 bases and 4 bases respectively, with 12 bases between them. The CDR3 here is CASSQELTRGTEAFF. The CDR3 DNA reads TGCGCCAGCAGCCAAGAACTGACCAGGGGCACTGAAGCTTTCTTT.

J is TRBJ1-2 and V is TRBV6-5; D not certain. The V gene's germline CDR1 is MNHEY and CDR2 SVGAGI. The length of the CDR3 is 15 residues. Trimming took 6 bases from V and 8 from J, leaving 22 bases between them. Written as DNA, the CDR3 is TGTGCCAGCAGCATGGCCGTGGAGAGGATTGGCGGCTACACCTTC. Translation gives CASSMAVERIGGYTF.

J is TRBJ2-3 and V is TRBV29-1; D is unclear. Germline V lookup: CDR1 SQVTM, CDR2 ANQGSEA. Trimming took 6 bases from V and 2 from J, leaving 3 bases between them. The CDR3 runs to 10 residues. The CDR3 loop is CSVYTDTQYF. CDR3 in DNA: TGCAGCGTGTACACAGATACGCAGTATTTT.

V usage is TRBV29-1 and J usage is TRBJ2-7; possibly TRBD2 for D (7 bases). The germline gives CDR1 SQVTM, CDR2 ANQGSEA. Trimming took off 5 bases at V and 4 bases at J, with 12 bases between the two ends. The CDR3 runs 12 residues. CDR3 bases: TGCAGCGTTCGGGGGGCAGAGTACGAGCAGTACTTC. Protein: CSVRGAEYEQYF.

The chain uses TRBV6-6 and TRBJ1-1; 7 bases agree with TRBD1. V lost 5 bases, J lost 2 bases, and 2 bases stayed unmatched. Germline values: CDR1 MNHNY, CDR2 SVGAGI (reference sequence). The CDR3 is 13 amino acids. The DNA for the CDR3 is TGTGCCAGCAGTACAGGGGTTAACACTGAAGCTTTCTTT. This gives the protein CASSTGVNTEAFF.

The CDR3: CAWSVHEKLFF. The CDR3 region has the DNA TGTGCCTGGAGTGTACACGAAAAACTGTTTTTT. The gene calls are TRBV30 and TRBJ1-4; the D is unclear. V lost 0 bases and J lost 8, with 4 bases in between. CDR1 is GTSNPN and CDR2 is SVGIG in the germline V gene (reference sequence). This CDR3 region has 11 residues.

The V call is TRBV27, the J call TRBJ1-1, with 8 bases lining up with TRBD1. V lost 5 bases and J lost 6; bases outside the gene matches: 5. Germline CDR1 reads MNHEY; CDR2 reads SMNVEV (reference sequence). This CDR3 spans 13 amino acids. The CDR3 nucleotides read TGTGCCAGCAGTAGGACAGGGAAAGCTGAAGCTTTCTTT. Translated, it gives CASSRTGKAEAFF.

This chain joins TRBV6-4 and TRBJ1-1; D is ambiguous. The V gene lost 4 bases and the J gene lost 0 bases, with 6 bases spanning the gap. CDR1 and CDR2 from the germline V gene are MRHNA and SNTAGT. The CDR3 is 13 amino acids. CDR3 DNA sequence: TGTGCCAGCAGTGTCCAGGTGAACACTGAAGCTTTCTTT. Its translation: CASSVQVNTEAFF.

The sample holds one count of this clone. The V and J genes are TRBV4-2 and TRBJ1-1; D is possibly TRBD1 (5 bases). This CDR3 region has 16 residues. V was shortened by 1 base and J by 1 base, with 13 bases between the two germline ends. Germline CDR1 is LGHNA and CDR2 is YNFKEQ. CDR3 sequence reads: CASSQVDGRENTEAFF. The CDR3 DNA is TGTGCCAGCAGCCAAGTCGATGGCAGGGAGAACACTGAAGCTTTCTTT.

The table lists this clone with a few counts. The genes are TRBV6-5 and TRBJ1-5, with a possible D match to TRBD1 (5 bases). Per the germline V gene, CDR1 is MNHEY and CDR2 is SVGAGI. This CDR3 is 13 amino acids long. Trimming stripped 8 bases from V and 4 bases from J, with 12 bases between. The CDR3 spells CASGTTGNQPQHF. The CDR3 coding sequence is TGTGCCAGCGGAACTACAGGTAATCAGCCCCAGCATTTT.

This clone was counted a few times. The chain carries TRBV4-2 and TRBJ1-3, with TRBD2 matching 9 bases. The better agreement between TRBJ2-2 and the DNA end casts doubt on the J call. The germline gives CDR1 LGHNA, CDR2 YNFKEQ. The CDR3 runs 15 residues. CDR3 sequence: CASSQGTSDTGELFF. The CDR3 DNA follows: TGTGCCAGCAGCCAAGGGACTAGCGACACCGGGGAGCTGTTTTTT.

The CDR3 nucleotides are TGTGCCAGCAGCCAAGAGGTCCAGGATGTATCCTACGAGCAGTACTTC. This encodes CASSQEVQDVSYEQYF. The chain joins TRBV4-2 to TRBJ2-7; D call uncertain. Germline V gene sequence: CDR1 LGHNA, CDR2 YNFKEQ. The germline V and J ends were trimmed by 0 bases and 1 base, with 13 bases remaining between them. There are 16 residues in the CDR3.

In nucleotides, the CDR3 is TGTGCCAGCAGCTTGGCTAGCGGGGAGCAGTTCTTC. Its translation: CASSLASGEQFF. The rearrangement uses TRBV13 and TRBJ2-1; 8 positions agree with TRBD2. The V and J ends lost 3 bases and 10 bases, in that order; junction bases with no gene match: 2. This CDR3 has 12 amino acids. Germline CDR1 PRHDT, CDR2 FYEKMQ (reference sequence).

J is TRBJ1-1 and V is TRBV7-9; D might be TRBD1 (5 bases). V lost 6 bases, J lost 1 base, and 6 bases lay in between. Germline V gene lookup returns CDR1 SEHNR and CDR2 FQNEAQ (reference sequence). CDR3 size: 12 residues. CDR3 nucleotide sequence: TGTGCCAGCAGAGGACAGAACACTGAAGCTTTCTTT. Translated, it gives CASRGQNTEAFF.

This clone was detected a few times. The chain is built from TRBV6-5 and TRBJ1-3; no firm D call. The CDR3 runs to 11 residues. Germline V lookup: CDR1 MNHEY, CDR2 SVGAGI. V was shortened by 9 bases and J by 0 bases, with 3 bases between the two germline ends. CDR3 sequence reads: CASNSGNTIYF. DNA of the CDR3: TGTGCCAGTAACTCTGGAAACACCATATATTTT.

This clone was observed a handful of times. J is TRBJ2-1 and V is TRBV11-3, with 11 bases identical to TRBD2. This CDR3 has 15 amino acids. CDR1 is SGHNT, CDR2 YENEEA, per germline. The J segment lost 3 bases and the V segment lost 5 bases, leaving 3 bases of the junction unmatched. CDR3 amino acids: CASSPGTSGYNEQFF. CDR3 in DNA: TGTGCCAGCAGCCCGGGGACTAGCGGCTACAATGAGCAGTTCTTC.